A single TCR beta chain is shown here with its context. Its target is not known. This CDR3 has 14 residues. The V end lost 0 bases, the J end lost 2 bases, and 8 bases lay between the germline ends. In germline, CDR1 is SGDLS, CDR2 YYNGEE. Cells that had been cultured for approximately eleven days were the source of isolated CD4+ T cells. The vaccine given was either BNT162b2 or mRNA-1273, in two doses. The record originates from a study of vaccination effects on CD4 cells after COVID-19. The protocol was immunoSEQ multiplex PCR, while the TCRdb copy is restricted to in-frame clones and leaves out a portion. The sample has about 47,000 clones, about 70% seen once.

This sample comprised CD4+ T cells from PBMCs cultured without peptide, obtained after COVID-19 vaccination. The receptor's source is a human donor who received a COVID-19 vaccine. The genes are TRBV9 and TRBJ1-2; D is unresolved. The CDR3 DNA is TGTGCCAGCAGCGTAGACCCGGGCAACTATGGCTACACCTTC. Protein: CASSVDPGNYGYTF.